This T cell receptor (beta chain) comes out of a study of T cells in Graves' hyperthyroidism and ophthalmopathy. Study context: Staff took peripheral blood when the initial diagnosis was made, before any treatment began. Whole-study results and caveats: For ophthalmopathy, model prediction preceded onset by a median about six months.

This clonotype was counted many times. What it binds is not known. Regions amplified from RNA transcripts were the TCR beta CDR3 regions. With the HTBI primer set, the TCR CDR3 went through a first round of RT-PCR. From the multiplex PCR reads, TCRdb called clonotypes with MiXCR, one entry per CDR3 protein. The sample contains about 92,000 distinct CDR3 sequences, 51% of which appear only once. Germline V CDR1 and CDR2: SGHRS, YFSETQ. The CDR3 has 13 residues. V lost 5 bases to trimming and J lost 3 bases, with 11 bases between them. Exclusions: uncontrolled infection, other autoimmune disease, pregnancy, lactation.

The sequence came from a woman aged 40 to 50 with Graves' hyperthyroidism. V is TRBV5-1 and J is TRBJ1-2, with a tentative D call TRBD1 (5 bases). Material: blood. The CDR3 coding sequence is TGCGCCAGCAGGTCCTGGGACCACTATGGCTACACCTTC. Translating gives CASRSWDHYGYTF.